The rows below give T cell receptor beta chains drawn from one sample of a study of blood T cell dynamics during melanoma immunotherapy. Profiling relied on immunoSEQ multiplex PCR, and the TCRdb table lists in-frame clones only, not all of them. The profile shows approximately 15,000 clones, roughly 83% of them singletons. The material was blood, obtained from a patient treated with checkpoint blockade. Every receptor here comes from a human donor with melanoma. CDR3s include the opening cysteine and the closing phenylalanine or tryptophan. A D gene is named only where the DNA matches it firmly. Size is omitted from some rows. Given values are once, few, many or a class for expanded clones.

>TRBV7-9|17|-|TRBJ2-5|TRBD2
TGTGCCAGCAGCAAGCCTCCTGGGGGAGGGCCGCAAGAGACCCAGTACTTC
CASSKPPGGGPQETQYF
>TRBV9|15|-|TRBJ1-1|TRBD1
TGTGCCAGCAGCCCCCGGGACAGGGACTACACTGAAGCTTTCTTT
CASSPRDRDYTEAFF
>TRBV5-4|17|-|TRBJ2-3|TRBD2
TGTGCCAGCAGCCCGGGGACTAGCGGGGGGTGGTCAGATACGCAGTATTTT
CASSPGTSGGWSDTQYF
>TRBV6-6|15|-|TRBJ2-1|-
TGTGCCAGCACTCCAGGCGACATTCCCTACAATGAGCAGTTCTTC
CASTPGDIPYNEQFF
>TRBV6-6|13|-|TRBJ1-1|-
TGTGCCAGCAGTAACAGGCGGAACACTGAAGCTTTCTTT
CASSNRRNTEAFF
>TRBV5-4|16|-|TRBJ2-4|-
TGTGCCAGCAGCTTGGACGGGTCCGTTGTTAAAAACATTCAGTACTTC
CASSLDGSVVKNIQYF
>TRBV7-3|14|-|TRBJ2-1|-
TGTGCCAGCAGCCCGACCGGGACTCACAATGAGCAGTTCTTC
CASSPTGTHNEQFF
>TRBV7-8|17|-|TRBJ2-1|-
TGTGCCAGCAGCCGAGTTCTAGGGGTTGGGTCCTACAATGAGCAGTTCTTC
CASSRVLGVGSYNEQFF
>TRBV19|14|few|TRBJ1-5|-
TGTGCCAGCTCGGCAGGAATCGGAGATCAGCCCCAGCATTTT
CASSAGIGDQPQHF
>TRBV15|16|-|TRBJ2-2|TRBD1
TGTGCCACCAGGGAAACCGGGACAGGGACCCCCGGGGAGCTGTTTTTT
CATRETGTGTPGELFF
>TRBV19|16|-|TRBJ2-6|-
TGTGCCAGTAGTACGCCAGGGTTAACTGGGGCCAACGTCCTGACTTTC
CASSTPGLTGANVLTF
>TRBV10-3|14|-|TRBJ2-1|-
TGTGCCATCAGTGAGTCTTATTCAGGGGATGAGCAGTTCTTC
CAISESYSGDEQFF
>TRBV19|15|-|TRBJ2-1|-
TGTGCCAGTAGTATACCTATGGGGCTAGACAATGAGCAGTTCTTC
CASSIPMGLDNEQFF
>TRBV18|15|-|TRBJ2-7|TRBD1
TGTGCCAGCTCAGTGCAACCGGGACAGGAAAAATCGCAGTACTTC
CASSVQPGQEKSQYF
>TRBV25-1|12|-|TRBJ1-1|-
TGTGCCAGCAGTCCCCCTTCTTCAGGAGCTTTCTTT
CASSPPSSGAFF
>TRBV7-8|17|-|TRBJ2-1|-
TGTGCCAGCAGCAATACCTCGGGACTGTGGTCCTACAATGAGCAGTTCTTC
CASSNTSGLWSYNEQFF
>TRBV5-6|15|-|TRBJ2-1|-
TGTGCCAGCAGCTTGGTAACACCGGGGACCGGTGAGCAGTTCTTC
CASSLVTPGTGEQFF
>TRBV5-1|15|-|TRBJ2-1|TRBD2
TGCGCCAGCAGCTCGACTAGCGGGGCGGTCAATGAGCAGTTCTTC
CASSSTSGAVNEQFF
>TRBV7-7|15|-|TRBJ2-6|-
TGTGCTAGCAGCCGCGCCGATTCTGGGGCCAACGTCCTGACTTTC
CASSRADSGANVLTF
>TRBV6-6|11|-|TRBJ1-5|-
TGTGCCACCGGACCTGCTTGGCCCCAGCATTTT
CATGPAWPQHF
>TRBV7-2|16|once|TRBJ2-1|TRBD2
TGTGCCAGCAGCTTAGAGCCTAGCGGTCCCTACAATGAGCAGTTCTTC
CASSLEPSGPYNEQFF
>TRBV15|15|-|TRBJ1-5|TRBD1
TGTGCCACCAGCAGAGATCAGGGGGAGGATCAGCCCCAGCATTTT
CATSRDQGEDQPQHF
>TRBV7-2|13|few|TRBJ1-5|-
TGTGCCAGCAGCCACGTGGAGGGGCAGCCCCAGCATTTT
CASSHVEGQPQHF
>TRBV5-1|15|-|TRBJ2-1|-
TGCGCCAGCAGCTTGGATCTAGCGTTCTCCAATGAGCAGTTCTTC
CASSLDLAFSNEQFF
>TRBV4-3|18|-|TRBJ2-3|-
TGCGCCAGCAGCCAGATACAGGGAGGAGGACGGAACACAGATACGCAGTATTTT
CASSQIQGGGRNTDTQYF
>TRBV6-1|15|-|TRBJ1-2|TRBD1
TGTGCCAGCAGTGAAATTGGGACAGGGACCTATGGCTACACCTTC
CASSEIGTGTYGYTF
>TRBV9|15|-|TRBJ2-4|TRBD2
TGTGCCAGCAGTACCCTAGCGGGAGCTGGAAACATTCAGTACTTC
CASSTLAGAGNIQYF
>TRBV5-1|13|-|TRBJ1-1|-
TGCGCCAGCAACCGGGACACGAACACTGAAGCTTTCTTT
CASNRDTNTEAFF
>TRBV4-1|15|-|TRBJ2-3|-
TGCGCCAGCAGCCAAGGGGGCCGGGGCACAGATACGCAGTATTTT
CASSQGGRGTDTQYF
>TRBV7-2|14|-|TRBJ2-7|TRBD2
TGTGCCAGCAGCTTAGAAGCGGGAGACGACGAGCAGTACTTC
CASSLEAGDDEQYF
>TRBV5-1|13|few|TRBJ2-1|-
TGCGCCAGCAGCTTCGGTGGGGACAATGAGCAGTTCTTC
CASSFGGDNEQFF
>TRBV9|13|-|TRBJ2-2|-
TGTGCCAGCAGCGTAAAGAGCACCGGGGAGCTGTTTTTT
CASSVKSTGELFF
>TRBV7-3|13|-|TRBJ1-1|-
TGTGCCAGCAGCTTTCTCCTGAACACTGAAGCTTTCTTT
CASSFLLNTEAFF
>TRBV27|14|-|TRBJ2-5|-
TGTGCCAGCAGGGGGACGTGGGCCCAAGAGACCCAGTACTTC
CASRGTWAQETQYF
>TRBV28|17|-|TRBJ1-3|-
TGTGCCAGCAGTTTGTTACAGGGCGGGATCTCTGGAAACACCATATATTTT
CASSLLQGGISGNTIYF
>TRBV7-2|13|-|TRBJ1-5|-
TGTGCCAGCAGCTTAGGGAGAGTTCAGCCCCAGCATTTT
CASSLGRVQPQHF
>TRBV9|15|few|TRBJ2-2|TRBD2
TGTGCCAGCAGCGCTAGCGGGAGGGCCATCGGGGAGCTGTTTTTT
CASSASGRAIGELFF